The 8 T cell receptor beta chains given below trace back to one sample, sequenced in a study of T cells after yellow fever vaccination. TCRdb re-analysed the 5' RACE reads in MiXCR, keeping a single row per CDR3 protein. The table shows some 500,000 distinct CDR3 sequences, with around an eighth occurring only once. The material sequenced was PBMCs, taken on the day of the yellow fever booster vaccination. Source of these receptors: a man between 25 and 39 years old who received the YFV17D yellow fever vaccine.

A few counts support this clonotype. The chain couples TRBV4-1 to TRBJ2-3; a possible D gene is TRBD2 (6 bases). The CDR3 covers 16 residues. V lost 1 base to trimming and J lost 4 bases, with 15 bases between them. CDR1 and CDR2 (germline): MGHRA, YSYEKL. The CDR3 region is CASSQAGGKGSDTQYF. CDR3 bases: TGCGCCAGCAGCCAAGCGGGCGGGAAGGGCTCAGATACGCAGTATTTT.

This clonotype was picked up a small number of times. This sequence joins TRBV4-3 and TRBJ2-1, with 8 bases lining up with TRBD2. Per germline, CDR1 LGHNA and CDR2 YSLEER. There are 17 residues in the CDR3. The V and J ends lost 0 bases and 8 bases, in that order; junction bases with no gene match: 12. The chain's CDR3 is CASSQETTGRARYEQFF. Written as DNA, the CDR3 is TGCGCCAGCAGCCAAGAAACTACCGGGAGGGCCAGGTATGAGCAGTTCTTC.

The chain joins TRBV20-1 to TRBJ2-7, with a weak D call TRBD2 (6 bases). CDR1 is DFQATT, CDR2 SNEGSKA, per germline (reference sequence). Trimming removed 3 bases from V and 4 bases from J, with 10 bases in between. This CDR3 spans 12 amino acids. Here the CDR3 reads CSASSDYYEQYF. The DNA of the CDR3 is TGCAGTGCTAGCTCGGACTATTACGAGCAGTACTTC.

The chain is built from TRBV4-1 and TRBJ2-7; 9 bases map to TRBD2. Per the germline V gene, CDR1 is MGHRA and CDR2 is YSYEKL. The CDR3 is 15 residues long. V dropped 4 bases and J dropped 5; count of bases not matched to a gene: 9. The CDR3 sequence: CASSPRTSVINEQYF. The DNA of the CDR3 is TGCGCCAGCAGCCCACGGACTAGCGTGATCAACGAGCAGTACTTC.

The CDR3 nucleotides read TGTGCCAGCAGCCAGACAGGGGCTGAAGCTTTCTTT. Translation gives CASSQTGAEAFF. The chain carries TRBV5-5 and TRBJ1-1, with TRBD1 identical over 8 bases. The CDR3 spans 12 residues. Germline values: CDR1 SGHKS, CDR2 YYEKEE (reference sequence). Unmatched junction bases numbered 2, after V lost 4 bases and J lost 6 bases.

This clonotype came up a few times. This rearrangement joins TRBV29-1 to TRBJ2-4, with a tentative D call TRBD1 (6 bases). V lost 6 bases to trimming and J lost 4 bases, with 13 bases between them. Germline CDR1 is SQVTM and CDR2 is ANQGSEA. There are 13 residues in the CDR3. CDR3 sequence: CSVWDNSKNIQYF. The CDR3 nucleotides read TGCAGCGTGTGGGACAATTCAAAAAACATTCAGTACTTC.

The rearrangement uses TRBV13 and TRBJ2-1; a possible D gene is TRBD2 (5 bases). Trimming shortened V by 5 bases and J by 8 bases, and 19 bases separated the two germline ends. The CDR3 covers 15 residues. In germline, CDR1 is PRHDT, CDR2 FYEKMQ (reference sequence). Here the CDR3 reads CASSPEGYEGHEQFF. The CDR3 DNA reads TGTGCCAGCAGCCCAGAGGGTTATGAGGGTCATGAGCAGTTCTTC.

This sequence joins TRBV7-2 and TRBJ2-3; D tentatively reads TRBD1 or TRBD2 (5 bases each). This CDR3 has 17 amino acids. From germline, CDR1 is SGHTA and CDR2 FQGNSA. The V end was cut by 5 bases, the J end by 4 bases, with 22 bases between. CDR3 DNA sequence: TGTGCCAGCAGCCGAAGTGTCCCCCAAGTGGGGGCAGATACGCAGTATTTT. Translated, it gives CASSRSVPQVGADTQYF.